The next 6 T cell receptor beta chains were all read from a single sample in a study of T cell responses to AZD1222 COVID-19 vaccine (dated by TCRdb to the early 2020s). Receptors were amplified or captured by the immunoSEQ multiplex PCR assay. Sourced from immuneACCESS, this table was stored by TCRdb with only in-frame sequences that have V and J called. A share of the clones is absent; for the studies checked, an unresolved V gene accounts for under half, and the remainder has no known explanation. The sample yields about 160,000 clones; 70% to 90% were counted once. The ten top clones hold about 4.5% of the sample. Taken with the paper, the label for time point translates to: about 28 days (+/-7) after the second vaccine dose. This sample comprised peripheral blood, obtained 28 days after the second AZD1222 dose. These TCRs come from an adult who received the AZD1222 COVID-19 vaccine.

The chain combines TRBV27 with TRBJ2-7, with 13 bases matching TRBD2. The J segment lost 6 bases and the V segment lost 4 bases, leaving 9 bases of the junction unmatched. This CDR3 is built from 16 residues. Per germline, CDR1 MNHEY and CDR2 SMNVEV (reference sequence). The CDR3 coding sequence is TGTGCCAGCAGTTCGACTAGCGGGGGGAGTCCTGCCGAGCAGTACTTC. Protein: CASSSTSGGSPAEQYF.

The chain links TRBV6-1 to TRBJ1-4, with D tentatively TRBD1 (5 bases). Between the trimmed V and J ends, which lost 4 bases and 1 base, there was a span of 19 bases. The length of the CDR3 is 18 residues. The germline CDR1 and CDR2 sequences are MNHNS and SASEGT. The DNA for the CDR3 is TGTGCCAGCAGTGGTCGGACAATGGGATTAGGAACTAATGAAAAACTGTTTTTT. Translation gives CASSGRTMGLGTNEKLFF.

This chain links TRBV19 with TRBJ1-6; D call uncertain. This CDR3 comprises 13 residues. Germline V lookup: CDR1 LNHDA, CDR2 SQIVND (reference sequence). V lost 3 bases and J 11 bases, leaving 11 bases between the germline ends. CDR3 DNA: TGTGCCAGTAGTATGGGCGGGCAGCCACCCCTCCACTTT. Encoded protein: CASSMGGQPPLHF.

V usage is TRBV2 and J usage is TRBJ1-6; D is ambiguous. CDR3 length: 13 amino acids. V dropped 7 bases and J dropped 7 bases, with 11 bases sitting between them. Looked up from germline, CDR1 is SNHLY and CDR2 is FYNNEI. In nucleotides, the CDR3 is TGTGCCAGCATCCGGGTTTTCAATTCACCCCTCCACTTT. Its translation: CASIRVFNSPLHF.

This clone came up once. The J gene is TRBJ2-1, the V gene TRBV24-1; 8 bases agree with TRBD2. The CDR3 is 16 amino acids. Germline V gene lookup returns CDR1 KGHDR and CDR2 SFDVKD. V shed 3 bases, J shed 4 bases, and the junction held 7 bases outside the gene matches. The CDR3 loop reads CATSDGGGPQYNEQFF. The DNA of the CDR3 is TGTGCCACCAGTGATGGCGGGGGGCCCCAGTACAATGAGCAGTTCTTC.

This chain joins TRBV29-1 and TRBJ2-3; D is perhaps TRBD1 or TRBD2 (5 bases each). This CDR3 has 14 amino acids. V was pared by 6 bases and J by 6 bases, with 19 bases between. Germline lookup yields CDR1 SQVTM and CDR2 ANQGSEA. The CDR3 loop is CSVGTTLVGDTQYF. The CDR3 region has the DNA TGCAGCGTGGGGACGACCCTTGTAGGGGATACGCAGTATTTT.